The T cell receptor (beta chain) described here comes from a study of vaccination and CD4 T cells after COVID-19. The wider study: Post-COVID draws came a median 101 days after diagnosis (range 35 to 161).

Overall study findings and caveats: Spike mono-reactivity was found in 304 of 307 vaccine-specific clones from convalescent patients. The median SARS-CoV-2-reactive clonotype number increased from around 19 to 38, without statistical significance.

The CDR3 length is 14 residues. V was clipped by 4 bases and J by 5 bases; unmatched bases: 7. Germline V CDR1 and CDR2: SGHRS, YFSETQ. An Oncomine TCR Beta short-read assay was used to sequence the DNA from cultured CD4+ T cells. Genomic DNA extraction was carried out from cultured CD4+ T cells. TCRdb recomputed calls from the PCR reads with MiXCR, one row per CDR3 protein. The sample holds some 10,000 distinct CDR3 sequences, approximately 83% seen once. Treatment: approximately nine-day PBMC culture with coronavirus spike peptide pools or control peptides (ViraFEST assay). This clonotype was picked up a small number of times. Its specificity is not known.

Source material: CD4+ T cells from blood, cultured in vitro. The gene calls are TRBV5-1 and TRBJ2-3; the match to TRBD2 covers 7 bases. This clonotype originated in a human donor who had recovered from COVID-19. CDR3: CASSISGAGDTQYF. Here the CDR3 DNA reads TGCGCCAGCAGCATAAGCGGGGCGGGAGATACGCAGTATTTT.